This T cell receptor (beta chain) came from a study of CD8 T cells in ankylosing spondylitis. Notes on the study in general: In ankylosing spondylitis patients, matched synovial fluid reportedly showed significant enrichment of disease-linked clones.

Each CDR3 protein is one row after TCRdb ran MiXCR on the 5' RACE reads. Seen here are around 180,000 distinct CDR3 sequences, 18% observed once, and the top ten hold around 4.1%. Regarding this clonotype: The antigen remains undetermined.

Sample: blood, either unsorted or a sorted T cell fraction (not recorded which). The sequence derives from a male donor aged 5-30 years with ankylosing spondylitis or in good health (not recorded which).

The CDR3 coding sequence is TGTGCCAATAATCCCCAACTAGCTTCCAATGAGCAGTTCTTC. It specifies CANNPQLASNEQFF. The chain employs TRBV7-9 and TRBJ2-1; maybe TRBD2 (6 bases). The germline V and J ends were trimmed by 10 bases and 6 bases, with 19 bases remaining between them. The CDR3 is 14 residues long. Germline values: CDR1 SEHNR, CDR2 FQNEAQ (reference sequence).